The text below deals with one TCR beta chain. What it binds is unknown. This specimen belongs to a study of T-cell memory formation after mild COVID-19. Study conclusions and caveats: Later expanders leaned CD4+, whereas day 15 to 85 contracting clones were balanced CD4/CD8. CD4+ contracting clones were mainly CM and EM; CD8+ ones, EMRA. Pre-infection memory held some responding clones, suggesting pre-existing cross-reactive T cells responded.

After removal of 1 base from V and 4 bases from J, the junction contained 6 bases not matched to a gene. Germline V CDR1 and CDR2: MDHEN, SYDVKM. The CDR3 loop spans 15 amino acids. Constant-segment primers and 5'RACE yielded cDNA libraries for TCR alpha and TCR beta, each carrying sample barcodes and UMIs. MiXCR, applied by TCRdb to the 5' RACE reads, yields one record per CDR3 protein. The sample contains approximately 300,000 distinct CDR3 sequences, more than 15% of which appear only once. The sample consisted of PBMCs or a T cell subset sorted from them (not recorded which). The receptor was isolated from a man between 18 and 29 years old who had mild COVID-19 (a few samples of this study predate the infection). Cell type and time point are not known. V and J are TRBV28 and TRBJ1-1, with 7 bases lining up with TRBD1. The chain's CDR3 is CASSLSLQGTTEAFF. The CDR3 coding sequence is TGTGCCAGCAGTTTATCGCTACAGGGGACCACTGAAGCTTTCTTT.